This T cell receptor beta chain was observed in a study of blood T cells in healthy people across ages. Across the study: Per every two T cells, about one barcoded beta molecule was captured by template switching. Findings of the study overall: TCR beta diversity, measured per million T cells, fell in a roughly linear way with age.

The second PCR ran roughly 7 to 12 cycles with a sample-barcoded 5' primer and J-beta primers. Every cDNA molecule carried a tag from a template-switch adaptor bearing 12 random nucleotides. TCRdb reanalysed the 5' RACE reads using MiXCR and keeps one entry per CDR3 protein. Of hundreds of thousands of distinct CDR3 sequences in the sample, 56% were seen once. Notes on this clonotype: As yet, its antigen is unknown.

Between the trimmed V and J ends, which lost 0 bases and 0 bases, there was a span of 12 bases. Germline-derived CDR1 and CDR2 are SGHTA and FQGNSA. This CDR3 spans 17 amino acids. The specimen sequenced was blood. V is TRBV7-2 and J is TRBJ2-1; D possibly matches TRBD1 or TRBD2 (7 bases each). This TCR came from a middle-aged man in good health. CDR3 protein: CASSLAAGGGSYNEQFF. DNA of the CDR3: TGTGCCAGCAGCTTAGCGGCAGGGGGGGGCTCCTACAATGAGCAGTTCTTC.